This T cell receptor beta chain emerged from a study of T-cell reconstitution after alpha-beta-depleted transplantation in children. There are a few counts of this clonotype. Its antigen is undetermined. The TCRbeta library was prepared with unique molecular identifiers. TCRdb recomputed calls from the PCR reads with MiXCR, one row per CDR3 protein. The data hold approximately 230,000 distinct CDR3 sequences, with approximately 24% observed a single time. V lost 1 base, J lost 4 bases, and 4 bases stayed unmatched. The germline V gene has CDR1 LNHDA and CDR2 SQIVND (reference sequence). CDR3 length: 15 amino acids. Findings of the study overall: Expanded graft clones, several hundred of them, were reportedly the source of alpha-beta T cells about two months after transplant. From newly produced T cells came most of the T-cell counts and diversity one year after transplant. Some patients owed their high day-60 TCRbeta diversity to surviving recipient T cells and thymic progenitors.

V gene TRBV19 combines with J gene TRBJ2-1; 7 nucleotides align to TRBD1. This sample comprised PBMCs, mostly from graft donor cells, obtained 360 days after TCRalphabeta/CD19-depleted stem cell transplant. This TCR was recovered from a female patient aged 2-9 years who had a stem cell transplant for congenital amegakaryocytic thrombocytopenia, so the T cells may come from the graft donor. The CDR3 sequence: CASSIGDRKYNEQFF. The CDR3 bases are TGTGCCAGTAGTATAGGGGACAGAAAGTACAATGAGCAGTTCTTC.